Presented here are 5 T cell receptor beta chains from one specimen sequenced in a study of cytomegalovirus exposure and HLA in healthy donors. The PCR had 60 Vbeta and 13 Jbeta primers. Generated by immunoSEQ multiplex PCR, the TCRdb table keeps only in-frame clones and is missing some. Here the sample spans under 200,000 clones, just over 75% being singletons. Sequenced material: PBMCs. The receptors were sampled from a man aged 30 to 45 in good health and CMV-seronegative.

This clone was picked up a small number of times. This rearrangement joins TRBV5-6 to TRBJ2-7, with 7 bases aligning to TRBD1. The CDR3 sequence is 18 residues long. Germline V CDR1 and CDR2: SGHDT, YYEEEE. V lost 4 bases to trimming and J lost 0 bases; unmatched junction nucleotides: 16. CDR3: CASSPRSRLTGNSYEQYF. The CDR3 DNA sequence: TGTGCCAGCAGCCCCCGCTCCCGGCTGACAGGGAACTCCTACGAGCAGTACTTC.

The V gene is TRBV9, the J gene TRBJ2-2; 11 nucleotides match TRBD2. Germline V gene sequence: CDR1 SGDLS, CDR2 YYNGEE. CDR3 length: 14 residues. V trimming: 6 bases; J trimming: 3 bases; junction bases outside the gene matches: 1. This chain's CDR3 is CASNSGRDTGELFF. The DNA of the CDR3 is TGTGCCAGCAATAGCGGGAGGGACACCGGGGAGCTGTTTTTT.

The rearrangement uses TRBV19 and TRBJ1-4; D gene unclear. CDR3 length: 12 amino acids. The V gene's germline CDR1 is LNHDA and CDR2 SQIVND (reference sequence). V was clipped by 1 base and J by 8 bases, with 5 bases between them. The CDR3 DNA sequence: TGTGCCAGTAGTATAGCCGCGGAAAAACTGTTTTTT. Translation: CASSIAAEKLFF.

The chain links TRBV9 to TRBJ1-4, with 10 bases aligning to TRBD1. Germline V gene lookup returns CDR1 SGDLS and CDR2 YYNGEE. The CDR3 runs to 15 residues. The junction had 7 bases not matched to a gene; V was cut back by 4 bases and J by 7 bases. CDR3 loop: CASSPGQGGGEKLFF. Here the CDR3 DNA reads TGTGCCAGCAGCCCCGGACAGGGGGGCGGTGAAAAACTGTTTTTT.

This chain uses TRBV27 with TRBJ2-4; D not certain. Germline V gene data show CDR1 as MNHEY and CDR2 as SMNVEV (reference sequence). This CDR3 is built from 14 residues. V dropped 5 bases and J dropped 2 bases, with 10 bases sitting between them. Here the CDR3 reads CASSPQESKNIQYF. In nucleotides, the CDR3 is TGTGCCAGCAGTCCTCAAGAGTCCAAAAACATTCAGTACTTC.